A selection of T cell receptor beta chains follows, all from one sample in a study of T cell responses to AZD1222 COVID-19 vaccine. Sequencing used immunoSEQ multiplex PCR; TCRdb keeps in-frame clones, though not all of them. The table shows tens of thousands of clones, with roughly four fifths occurring only once. Material: peripheral blood, obtained on day 0 of AZD1222 vaccination. The receptors here all came from an adult in good health. Both conserved end residues are part of each CDR3. D genes are given only for firm matches. Clone size is shown for a subset of rows, as once, few, many or a class of expanded clone.

TRBD1,NA,TRBV30,TRBJ2-7,TGTGCCTGGAGTGCCGGGACAGGGGCTTACGAGCAGTACTTC,CAWSAGTGAYEQYF
NA,NA,TRBV6-2/TRBV6-3,TRBJ2-7,TGTGCCAGCAGTTGGAACAGGGAATTGGGCGAGCAGTACTTC,CASSWNRELGEQYF
NA,once,TRBV19,TRBJ1-5,TGTGCCAGTAGTATCTTCGCAGCCCCTCAGCCCCAGCATTTT,CASSIFAAPQPQHF
NA,NA,TRBV6-5,TRBJ1-2,TGTGCCAGCAGTACGCCAGACCGCCTCTGGGGCTACACCTTC,CASSTPDRLWGYTF
TRBD2,NA,TRBV3-1/TRBV3-2,TRBJ2-2,TGTGCCAGCAGCCAAGGGGTAGCGGGGCACGGGGAGCTGTTTTTT,CASSQGVAGHGELFF
NA,NA,TRBV10-3,TRBJ1-6,TGTGCCATCAGAACGGGGGGGGTAGGGAATTCACCCCTCCACTTT,CAIRTGGVGNSPLHF
NA,NA,TRBV7-2,TRBJ2-3,TGTGCCAGCAGCCAGGCAGGGGTCACCACAGATACGCAGTATTTT,CASSQAGVTTDTQYF
NA,NA,TRBV6-2/TRBV6-3,TRBJ2-7,TGTGCCAGCAGTTACGAGGGCGGGACGGCCTACGAGCAGTACTTC,CASSYEGGTAYEQYF
NA,NA,TRBV11-2,TRBJ1-1,TGTGCCAGCAGCTTACGGACTGACGGGAGGAACACTGAAGCTTTCTTT,CASSLRTDGRNTEAFF
NA,NA,TRBV2,TRBJ1-5,TGTGCCAGCAGTGACAGTAATCAGCCCCAGCATTTT,CASSDSNQPQHF
NA,NA,TRBV7-9,TRBJ1-2,TGTGCCAGCAGCTCTTCGGGGGGTAACTATGGCTACACCTTC,CASSSSGGNYGYTF
TRBD1,once,TRBV27,TRBJ1-5,TGTGCCAGCAGTTTACGTCTGGGACAGGGGGCCTGGAATAGCAATCAGCCCCAGCATTTT,CASSLRLGQGAWNSNQPQHF
NA,NA,TRBV7-2,TRBJ2-5,TGTGCCAGCAGCCTCGGACCTAAGGGGGAAGAGACCCAGTACTTC,CASSLGPKGEETQYF
NA,medium-sized,TRBV30,TRBJ1-2,TGTGCCTGGAGTGTACGGGATGCACCCACCTATGGCTACACCTTC,CAWSVRDAPTYGYTF
NA,NA,TRBV19,TRBJ1-1,TGTGCCAGTAGTATCTCTAGGAACACTGAAGCTTTCTTT,CASSISRNTEAFF
TRBD2,NA,TRBV9,TRBJ2-3,TGTGCCAGCAGCCTAGGACTAGCGGGGGGATCCATCTCAGATACGCAGTATTTT,CASSLGLAGGSISDTQYF
TRBD1,NA,TRBV7-3,TRBJ1-2,TGTGCCAGCAGCCCCGGACAGGGGAATGGCTACACCTTC,CASSPGQGNGYTF
NA,NA,TRBV9,TRBJ1-1,TGTGCCAGCAGCGTAGGAAGGAACACTGAAGCTTTCTTT,CASSVGRNTEAFF
TRBD1,once,TRBV30,TRBJ1-5,TGTGCCTGGAGTGCGAGTACAGGGGAAGGTCAGCCCCAGCATTTT,CAWSASTGEGQPQHF
NA,NA,TRBV4-3,TRBJ2-5,TGCGCCAGCAGCCAAGAGGGGACAGAGACCCAGTACTTC,CASSQEGTETQYF
NA,NA,TRBV27,TRBJ1-5,TGTGCCAGCAGTTTATCAGCCAGCGCTCATCAGCCCCAGCATTTT,CASSLSASAHQPQHF
TRBD1,NA,TRBV28,TRBJ1-1,TGTGCCAGCAGTTATCATGACAGGGTATACACTGAAGCTTTCTTT,CASSYHDRVYTEAFF
NA,NA,TRBV6-5,TRBJ1-4,TGTGCCAGCGGCAGGGGTTCGGATGAAAAACTGTTTTTT,CASGRGSDEKLFF
NA,NA,TRBV3-1/TRBV3-2,TRBJ2-1,TGTGCCAGCAGCCCCACGAGTAGTCAGCAGTTCTTC,CASSPTSSQQFF
NA,NA,TRBV18,TRBJ1-1,TGTGCCAGCTCACCTTTAAACGGGGCTACTGAAGCTTTCTTT,CASSPLNGATEAFF
NA,NA,TRBV7-7,TRBJ2-1,TGTGCTAGCAGCTCGCAGGGGATCGGAGATGAGCAGTTCTTC,CASSSQGIGDEQFF
TRBD2,NA,TRBV7-9,TRBJ2-2,TGTGCCAGCAGCTTAGTTAGCGGGAGGATCGGGGAGCTGTTTTTT,CASSLVSGRIGELFF
NA,NA,TRBV5-4,TRBJ2-1,TGTGCCAGCAGCTCGGCCCTAAACAATGAGCAGTTCTTC,CASSSALNNEQFF
TRBD1,NA,TRBV5-6,TRBJ1-1,TGTGCCAGCGGCCGGGACAGGAACACTGAAGCTTTCTTT,CASGRDRNTEAFF
NA,NA,TRBV18,TRBJ1-3,TGTGCCAGCTCACCAATGGTTACAGACCGCTCTGGAAACACCATATATTTT,CASSPMVTDRSGNTIYF
TRBD1,NA,TRBV19,TRBJ1-5,TGTGCCAGTAGTATAACAGGGGGCTTTGATCAGCCCCAGCATTTT,CASSITGGFDQPQHF
TRBD2,few,TRBV7-2,TRBJ2-3,TGTGCCAGCAGCTTCCCCCCCCGAAGCGGGAGCCGCGATACGCAGTATTTT,CASSFPPRSGSRDTQYF
NA,NA,TRBV27,TRBJ2-7,TGTGCCAGCCGAGTGGCTGGGGGGGCCCTCGAGCAGTACTTC,CASRVAGGALEQYF
NA,NA,TRBV29-1,TRBJ2-1,TGCAGCGTTGACATTCTCCCGAGCGGAGGGCCCAGGTTAGGGTACAATGAGCAGTTCTTC,CSVDILPSGGPRLGYNEQFF
NA,few,TRBV9,TRBJ2-3,TGTGCCAGCAGCGTAGGAGCAGGGACCCCCAGAGATACGCAGTATTTT,CASSVGAGTPRDTQYF
NA,NA,TRBV7-6,TRBJ1-3,TGTGCCAGCAGCCTTCGCAGGGGAACTGGAAACACCATATATTTT,CASSLRRGTGNTIYF
NA,once,TRBV18,TRBJ1-2,TGTGCCAGCTCACCGCTCCTGGCGGACTATGGCTACACCTTC,CASSPLLADYGYTF
TRBD1,NA,TRBV14,TRBJ1-2,TGTGCCAGCAGCCAAGCTGTTTTTCGGACAGGGAATGACTATGGCTACACCTTC,CASSQAVFRTGNDYGYTF
TRBD1,NA,TRBV12-5,TRBJ2-1,TGTGCTAGTGGTTTGGTAAGGGGGTACAGGGGGCGGGATGAGCAGTTCTTC,CASGLVRGYRGRDEQFF
NA,NA,TRBV2,TRBJ2-3,TGTGCCAGCACGAACCTGCGGGACAGCACAGATACGCAGTATTTT,CASTNLRDSTDTQYF